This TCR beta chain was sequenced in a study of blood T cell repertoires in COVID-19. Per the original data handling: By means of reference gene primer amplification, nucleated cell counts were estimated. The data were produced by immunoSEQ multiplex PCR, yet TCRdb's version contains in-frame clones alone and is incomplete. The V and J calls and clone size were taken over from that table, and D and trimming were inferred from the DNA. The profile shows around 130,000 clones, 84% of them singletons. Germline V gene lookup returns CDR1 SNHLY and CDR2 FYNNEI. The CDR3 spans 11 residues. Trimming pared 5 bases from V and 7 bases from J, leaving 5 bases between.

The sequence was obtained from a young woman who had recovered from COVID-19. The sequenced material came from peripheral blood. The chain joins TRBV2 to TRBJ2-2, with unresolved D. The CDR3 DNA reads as TGTGCCAGCAGTTTAGTCGGGGAGCTGTTTTTT. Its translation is CASSLVGELFF.